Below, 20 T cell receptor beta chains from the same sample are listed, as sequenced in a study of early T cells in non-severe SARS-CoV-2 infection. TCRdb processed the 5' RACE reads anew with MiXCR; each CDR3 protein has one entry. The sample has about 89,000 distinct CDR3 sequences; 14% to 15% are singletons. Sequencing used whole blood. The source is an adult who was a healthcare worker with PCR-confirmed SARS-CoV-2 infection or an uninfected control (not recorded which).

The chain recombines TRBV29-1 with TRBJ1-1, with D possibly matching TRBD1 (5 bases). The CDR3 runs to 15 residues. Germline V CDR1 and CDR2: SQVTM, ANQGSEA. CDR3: CTASEGFRMNTEAFF. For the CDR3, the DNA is TGCACCGCATCGGAGGGGTTCCGTATGAACACTGAAGCTTTCTTT. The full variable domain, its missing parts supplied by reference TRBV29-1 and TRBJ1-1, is SAVISQKPSRDICQRGTSLTIQCQVDSQVTMMFWYRQQPGQSLTLIATANQGSEATYESGFVIDKFPISRPNLTFSTLTVSNMSPEDSSIYLCTASEGFRMNTEAFFGQGTRLTVV.

This CDR3 reads CASRVRIPLDRVFGGELFF. The DNA of the CDR3 is TGTGCCAGTAGGGTCCGTATACCCTTGGACAGGGTCTTTGGCGGGGAGCTGTTTTTT. The V gene is TRBV19, the J gene TRBJ2-2; 8 positions match TRBD1. The germline gives CDR1 LNHDA, CDR2 SQIVND (reference sequence). J was trimmed by 7 bases and V by 6 bases; bases with no gene match: 22. The CDR3 covers 19 residues.

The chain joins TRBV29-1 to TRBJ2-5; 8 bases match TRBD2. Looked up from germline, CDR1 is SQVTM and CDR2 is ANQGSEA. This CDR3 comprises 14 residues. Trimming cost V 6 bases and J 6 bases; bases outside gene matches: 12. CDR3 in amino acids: CSVPPGRGDQTQYF. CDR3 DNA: TGCAGCGTCCCCCCTGGGCGGGGGGACCAGACCCAGTACTTC.

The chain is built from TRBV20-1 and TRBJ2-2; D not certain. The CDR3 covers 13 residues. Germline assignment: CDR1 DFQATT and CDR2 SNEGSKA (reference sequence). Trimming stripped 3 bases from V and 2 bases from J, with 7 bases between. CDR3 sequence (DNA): TGCAGTGCTAGCCCAGTTAACACCGGGGAGCTGTTTTTT. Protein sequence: CSASPVNTGELFF.

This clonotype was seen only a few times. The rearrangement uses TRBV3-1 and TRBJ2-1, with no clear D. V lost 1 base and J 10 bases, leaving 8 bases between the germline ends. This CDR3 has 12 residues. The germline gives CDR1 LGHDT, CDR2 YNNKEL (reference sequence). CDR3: CASSQVVSEQFF. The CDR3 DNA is TGTGCCAGCAGCCAAGTTGTTAGCGAGCAGTTCTTC.

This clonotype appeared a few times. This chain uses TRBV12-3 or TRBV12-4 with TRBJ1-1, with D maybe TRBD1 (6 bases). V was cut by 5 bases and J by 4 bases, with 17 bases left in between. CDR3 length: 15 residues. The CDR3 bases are TGTGCCAGCAGTCCACACGGGGGGCTTACCACTGAAGCTTTCTTT. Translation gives CASSPHGGLTTEAFF.

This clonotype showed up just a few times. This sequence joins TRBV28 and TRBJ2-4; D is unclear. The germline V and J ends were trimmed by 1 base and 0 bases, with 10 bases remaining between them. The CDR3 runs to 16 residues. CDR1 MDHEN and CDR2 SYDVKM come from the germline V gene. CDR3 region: CASSLFSGLAKNIQYF. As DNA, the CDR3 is TGTGCCAGCAGTTTATTCTCTGGGTTAGCCAAAAACATTCAGTACTTC.

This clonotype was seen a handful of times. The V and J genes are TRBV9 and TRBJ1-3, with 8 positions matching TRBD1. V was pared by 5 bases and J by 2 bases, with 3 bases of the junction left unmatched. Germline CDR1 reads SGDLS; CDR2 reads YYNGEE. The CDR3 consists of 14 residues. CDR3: CASRGTGAGNTIYF. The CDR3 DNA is TGTGCCAGCAGAGGGACAGGCGCTGGAAACACCATATATTTT.

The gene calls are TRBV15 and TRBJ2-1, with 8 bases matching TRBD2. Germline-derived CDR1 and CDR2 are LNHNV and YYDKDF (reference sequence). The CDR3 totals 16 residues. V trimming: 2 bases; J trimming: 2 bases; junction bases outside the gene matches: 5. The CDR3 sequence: CATSRIAGRTYNEQFF. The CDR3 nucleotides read TGTGCCACCAGCAGAATAGCGGGGAGAACCTACAATGAGCAGTTCTTC.

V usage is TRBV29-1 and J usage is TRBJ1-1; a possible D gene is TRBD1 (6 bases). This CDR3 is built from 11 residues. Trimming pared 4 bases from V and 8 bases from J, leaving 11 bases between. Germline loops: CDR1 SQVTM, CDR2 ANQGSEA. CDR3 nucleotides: TGCAGCGTTGCCGGTGACAGGGAAGCTTTCTTT. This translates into CSVAGDREAFF.

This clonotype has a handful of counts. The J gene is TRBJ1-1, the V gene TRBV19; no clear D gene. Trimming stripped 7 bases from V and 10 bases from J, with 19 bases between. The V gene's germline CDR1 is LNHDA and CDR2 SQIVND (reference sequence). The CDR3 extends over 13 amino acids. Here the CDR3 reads CASTLGWASRAFF. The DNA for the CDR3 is TGTGCCAGTACCCTCGGGTGGGCGTCGAGAGCTTTCTTT. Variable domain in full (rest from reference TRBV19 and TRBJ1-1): DGGITQSPKYLFRKEGQNVTLSCEQNLNHDAMYWYRQDPGQGLRLIYYSQIVNDFQKGDIAEGYSVSREKKESFPLTVTSAQKNPTAFYLCASTLGWASRAFFGQGTRLTVV.

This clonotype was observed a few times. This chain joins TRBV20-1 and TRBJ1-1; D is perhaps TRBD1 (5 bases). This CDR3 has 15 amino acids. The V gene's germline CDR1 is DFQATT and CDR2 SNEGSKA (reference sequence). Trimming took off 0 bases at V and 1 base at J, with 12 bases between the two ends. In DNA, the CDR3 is TGCAGTGCTAGAGATGGGGGGAAGGCGAACACTGAAGCTTTCTTT. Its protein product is CSARDGGKANTEAFF.

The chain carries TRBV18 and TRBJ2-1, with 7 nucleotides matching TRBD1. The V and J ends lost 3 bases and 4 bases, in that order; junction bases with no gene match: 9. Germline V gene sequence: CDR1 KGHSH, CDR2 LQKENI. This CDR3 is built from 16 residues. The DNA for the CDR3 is TGTGCCAGCTCACCGGCGTCGGGACAGATTTACAATGAGCAGTTCTTC. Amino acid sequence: CASSPASGQIYNEQFF. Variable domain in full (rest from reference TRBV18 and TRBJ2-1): NAGVMQNPRHLVRRRGQEARLRCSPMKGHSHVYWYRQLPEEGLKFMVYLQKENIIDESGMPKERFSAEFPKEGPSILRIQQVVRGDSAAYFCASSPASGQIYNEQFFGPGTRLTVL.

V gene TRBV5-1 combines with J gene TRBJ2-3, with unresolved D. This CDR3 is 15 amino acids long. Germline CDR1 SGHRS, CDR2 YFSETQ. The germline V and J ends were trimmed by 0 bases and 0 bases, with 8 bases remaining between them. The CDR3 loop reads CASSLDVSSTDTQYF. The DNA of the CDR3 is TGCGCCAGCAGCTTGGACGTATCTAGCACAGATACGCAGTATTTT.

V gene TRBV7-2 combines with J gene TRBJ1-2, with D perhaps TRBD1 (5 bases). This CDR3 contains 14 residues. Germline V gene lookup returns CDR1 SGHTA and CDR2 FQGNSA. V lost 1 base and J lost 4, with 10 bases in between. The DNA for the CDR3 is TGTGCCAGCAGCTTAGGGGGCGCGCGCTATGGCTACACCTTC. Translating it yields CASSLGGARYGYTF.

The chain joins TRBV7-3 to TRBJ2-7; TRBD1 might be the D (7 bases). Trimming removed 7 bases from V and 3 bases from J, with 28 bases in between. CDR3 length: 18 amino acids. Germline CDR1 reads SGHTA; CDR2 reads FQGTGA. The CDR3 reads CASNGSAKKQGKVYEQYV. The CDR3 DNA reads TGTGCCAGCAACGGGAGCGCTAAAAAACAGGGGAAGGTCTACGAGCAGTACGTC.

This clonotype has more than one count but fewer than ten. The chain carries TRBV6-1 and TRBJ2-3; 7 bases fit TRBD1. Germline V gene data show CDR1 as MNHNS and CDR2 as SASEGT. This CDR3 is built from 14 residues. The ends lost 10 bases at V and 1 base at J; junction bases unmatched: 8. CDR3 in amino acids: CAIKTGAGTDTQYF. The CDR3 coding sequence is TGTGCCATCAAAACAGGGGCGGGCACAGATACGCAGTATTTT.

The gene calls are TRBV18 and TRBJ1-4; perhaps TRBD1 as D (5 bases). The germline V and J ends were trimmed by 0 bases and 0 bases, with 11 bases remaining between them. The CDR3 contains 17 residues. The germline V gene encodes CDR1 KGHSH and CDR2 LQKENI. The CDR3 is CASSPPIGDPTNEKLFF. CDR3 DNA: TGTGCCAGCTCACCACCGATTGGGGACCCAACTAATGAAAAACTGTTTTTT.

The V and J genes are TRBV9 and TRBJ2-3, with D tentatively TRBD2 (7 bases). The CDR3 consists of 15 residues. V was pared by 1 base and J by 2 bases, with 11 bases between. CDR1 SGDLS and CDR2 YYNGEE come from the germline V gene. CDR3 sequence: CASSVSGDTTDTQYF. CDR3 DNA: TGTGCCAGCAGCGTAAGCGGGGACACCACAGATACGCAGTATTTT. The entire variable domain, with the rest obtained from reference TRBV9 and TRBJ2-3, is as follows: DSGVTQTPKHLITATGQRVTLRCSPRSGDLSVYWYQQSLDQGLQFLIQYYNGEERAKGNILERFSAQQFPDLHSELNLSSLELGDSALYFCASSVSGDTTDTQYFGPGTRLTVL.

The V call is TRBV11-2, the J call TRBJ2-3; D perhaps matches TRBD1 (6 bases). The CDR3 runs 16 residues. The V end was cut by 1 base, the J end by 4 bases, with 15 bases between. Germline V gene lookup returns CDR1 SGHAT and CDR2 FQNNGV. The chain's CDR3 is CASSLGGLGGADTQYF. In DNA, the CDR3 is TGTGCCAGCAGCTTAGGGGGGCTTGGGGGCGCAGATACGCAGTATTTT.